This paragraph covers one T cell receptor (beta chain) sequence. The antigen remains unidentified. The data originate from a study of graft-versus-host responses after intestinal transplantation. The CDR3 is 16 amino acids. The germline V gene has CDR1 MGHDK and CDR2 SYGVNS. Losses at the gene ends were 5 bases for V and 2 bases for J; bases not matched to a gene: 8. Profiled with immunoSEQ multiplex PCR; TCRdb holds only in-frame clones, not every one. The profile shows about 99,000 clones, around 90% of them singletons. This clonotype originated in a human donor who was the organ donor for an intestinal transplant. This specimen consisted of unstimulated CD8+ T cells sorted from spleen or lymph node cells, obtained before transplant. The V and J genes are TRBV25-1 and TRBJ2-7; 11 nucleotides match TRBD1. The CDR3 sequence: CASSILWGQGAYEQYF. The CDR3 region has the DNA TGTGCCAGCAGTATCCTTTGGGGACAGGGGGCCTACGAGCAGTACTTC.